The rows below give T cell receptor beta chains drawn from one sample of a study of preoperative IRX-2 immunotherapy in early breast cancer. This table comes from immunoSEQ multiplex PCR, and its TCRdb copy is limited to in-frame clones, with some not included. The data contain approximately 25,000 clones, about 68% of them singletons. Material: lymph node tissue, obtained after IRX-2 immunotherapy. These receptors were taken from a human donor with breast cancer. The CDR3 runs from the conserved cysteine through the conserved F or W. The D gene is left open where the match is weak. A clone size is listed for some rows: how often the clone was seen (once, few, many), or a class if it is expanded.

clone size	D gene	V gene	J gene	CDR3 DNA	CDR3 protein
-	TRBD1	TRBV19	TRBJ2-7	TGTGCCAGTAGCATGGGACAGGGTGGGGAGCAGTACTTC	CASSMGQGGEQYF
few	-	TRBV19	TRBJ1-4	TGTGCCAGTATTGAGGAACGTGGGGAAAAACTGTTTTTT	CASIEERGEKLFF
-	TRBD1	TRBV19	TRBJ2-5	TGTGCCAGTAGTATGACAGGGTTGGAGACCCAGTACTTC	CASSMTGLETQYF
once	-	TRBV25-1	TRBJ1-2	TGTGCCAGCAGTCCAAGACAGGCAGCTAACTATGGCTACACCTTC	CASSPRQAANYGYTF
few	-	TRBV6-8	TRBJ2-2	TGTGCCAGCAGTTCTTTACAGGGAAACACCGGGGAGCTGTTTTTT	CASSSLQGNTGELFF
-	TRBD1	TRBV28	TRBJ2-7	TGTGCCAGCAGTTTACCTTGGACAGGGACGGACGAGCAGTACTTC	CASSLPWTGTDEQYF
-	TRBD1	TRBV6-8	TRBJ1-3	TGTGCCAGCCGTGAGACAGGGGGCCCCGGAAACACCATATATTTT	CASRETGGPGNTIYF
-	-	TRBV6-8	TRBJ1-1	TGTGCCAGCAGTAACCCGACACGAGGCAGGCCAGAAGCTTTCTTT	CASSNPTRGRPEAFF
-	-	TRBV6-8	TRBJ2-7	TGTGCCACCTGCGACACAGACGCTGGTTCCTACGAGCAGTACTTC	CATCDTDAGSYEQYF
-	TRBD2	TRBV11-3	TRBJ2-7	TGTGCCAGCAGCTTGGGTACTAGCGGGGCCTACGAGCAGTACTTC	CASSLGTSGAYEQYF
-	TRBD2	TRBV6-8	TRBJ2-3	TGTGCCAGCAGTTACGCGACTAGCGGGAGGCTTACAGATACGCAGTATTTT	CASSYATSGRLTDTQYF
-	-	TRBV6-4	TRBJ2-1	TGTGCCAGCAGTGAAGTTCGGGGAGGCGAGCAGTTCTTC	CASSEVRGGEQFF
-	-	TRBV19	TRBJ1-4	TGTGCCAGTAGTATAGACGGACAGAGTGGAAAACTGTTTTTT	CASSIDGQSGKLFF